The present entry profiles one T cell receptor (beta chain) with its context. Its antigen is not known. The CDR3 has 17 residues. Germline V gene sequence: CDR1 SGHDN, CDR2 FVKESK. TRB rearrangements were amplified by touch-down multiplex PCR with mixed TRB-A/B primers. TCRdb derives one entry per CDR3 protein from the multiplex PCR reads, leaving out DNA. This table holds more than 12,000 distinct CDR3 sequences. This specimen belongs to a study of T cell clusters in autoimmune cytopenias. Notes on the study in general: Comparing secondary cytopenia with chronic lymphocytic leukemia showed no cluster-lack signature, apparently masked by lymphoma repertoire. Compared with active autoimmune hepatitis patients, healthy donors showed about 2.7-fold more exclusive TRB clusters. Primary autoimmune cytopenia patients appeared to lack physiological T cell clusters present in healthy donors.

Some 38,000 genome equivalents of blood DNA were amplified for TRB. The chain is built from TRBV14 and TRBJ2-7; TCRdb's assignment of TRBD2 cannot be checked, as there is no DNA. The clonotype comes from a human donor with an autoimmune cytopenia or autoimmune hepatitis (not recorded which). Sequences were obtained from peripheral blood. CDR3 sequence reads: CASSQDDPSGSKYEQYF.